This T cell receptor beta chain was recovered during a study of shared clonotypes between healthy human individuals. The study, taken as a whole, reports: Relative to their counterparts shared across all four donors, non-shared clonotypes exhibited diminished generation probabilities. Researchers found naive subsets generally carried larger estimated richness than memory subsets.

Details on this clone: Its antigen is unknown.

Once extracted for a subset, genomic DNA was divided evenly among several immunoSEQ plates. Method: immunoSEQ multiplex PCR; TCRdb's copy keeps in-frame clones and lacks some. The sample shows around 2.5 million clones, 80% to 95% of them seen only once. The receptor was derived from a man between 18 and 29 years old in good health. Some clones in this sample may be carry-over from other donors' samples. Sequencing was performed on naive CD4+ T cells from PBMCs. As for subset: CD45RA+ positively selected.

The CDR3 spells CASNLGTADTQYF. The CDR3 DNA is TGTGCCAGCAACCTAGGGACAGCTGATACGCAGTATTTT. This chain connects TRBV2 to TRBJ2-3, with 7 bases matching TRBD1. The V gene end was trimmed by 7 bases and the J gene end by 6 bases; junction bases not matched to a gene: 7. The CDR3 has 13 amino acids. CDR1 is SNHLY and CDR2 is FYNNEI in the germline V gene.